The 28 T cell receptor beta chains given below trace back to one sample, sequenced in a study of blood T cell repertoires in COVID-19. Produced via immunoSEQ multiplex PCR; TCRdb's table is partial and in-frame only. The data show 270,000 or so clones, 84% seen once. Material: peripheral blood. The origin of the receptors is a human donor in a cohort sampled during active COVID-19.

The chain uses TRBV19 and TRBJ2-6, with D maybe TRBD2 (5 bases). Germline lookup yields CDR1 LNHDA and CDR2 SQIVND (reference sequence). Trimming cost V 5 bases and J 1 base, with 12 bases left between them. The length of the CDR3 is 16 residues. The CDR3: CASSHNRDSGANVLTF. In DNA form, the CDR3 reads TGTGCCAGTAGTCACAACCGGGATTCTGGGGCCAACGTCCTGACTTTC.

This chain connects TRBV10-3 to TRBJ1-2, with D perhaps TRBD1 (6 bases). This CDR3 spans 15 amino acids. Germline V gene lookup returns CDR1 ENHRY and CDR2 SYGVKD. Trimming stripped 10 bases from V and 0 bases from J, with 18 bases between. The CDR3, as DNA: TGTGCCACCACACAGGGTCCACCTCCTAACTATGGCTACACCTTC. Translation gives CATTQGPPPNYGYTF.

The rearrangement joins TRBV27 to TRBJ2-7, with 7 bases lining up with TRBD2. V lost 6 bases to trimming and J lost 0 bases; unmatched junction nucleotides: 8. The CDR3 sequence is 15 residues long. Looked up from germline, CDR1 is MNHEY and CDR2 is SMNVEV (reference sequence). The CDR3 is CASRGLAASSYEQYF. The CDR3 region has the DNA TGTGCCAGCAGAGGGCTAGCGGCCAGCTCCTACGAGCAGTACTTC.

The V gene is TRBV15, the J gene TRBJ2-7; 8 bases are a match to TRBD1. This CDR3 region has 14 residues. The V and J ends lost 5 bases and 7 bases, in that order; junction bases with no gene match: 10. The germline V gene encodes CDR1 LNHNV and CDR2 YYDKDF (reference sequence). CDR3 nucleotide sequence: TGTGCCACCAGCGTGACAGGGGCTTCTCGAGAGCAGTACTTC. Amino acid sequence: CATSVTGASREQYF.

About this clone: One junction end does not reproduce the germline sequence, and a read error may be involved. The chain carries TRBV5-8 and TRBJ1-2, with D tentatively TRBD1 (5 bases). Germline CDR1 SGHTS, CDR2 YDEGEE. The CDR3 contains 12 residues. The CDR3 sequence: CASSHKGFVSAF. The CDR3 nucleotides read TGTGCCAGCAGCCACAAGGGGTTTGTTTCCGCCTTC.

The DNA for the CDR3 is TGTGCCAGCAGCTTGAGGTTAGGGGACACCGGGGAGCTGTTTTTT. Its protein is CASSLRLGDTGELFF. The J gene is TRBJ2-2, the V gene TRBV5-5; D is perhaps TRBD1 (5 bases). Looked up from germline, CDR1 is SGHKS and CDR2 is YYEKEE (reference sequence). The CDR3 consists of 15 residues. Trimming removed 1 base at V and 3 bases at J, with 10 bases between. Full variable domain (outside the CDR3, taken from reference TRBV5-5 and TRBJ2-2): DAGVTQSPTHLIKTRGQQVTLRCSPISGHKSVSWYQQVLGQGPQFIFQYYEKEERGRGNFPDRFSARQFPNYSSELNVNALLLGDSALYLCASSLRLGDTGELFFGEGSRLTVL.

The V and J genes are TRBV3-1 (or the pseudogene TRBV3-2) and TRBJ1-1, with a tentative D call TRBD1 (5 bases). The CDR3 has 14 residues. Germline V gene sequence: CDR1 LGHDT, CDR2 YNNKEL (reference sequence). Trimming took off 1 base at V and 3 bases at J, with 9 bases between the two ends. DNA for the CDR3: TGTGCCAGCAGCCAAGCCAGCAGGGACACTGAAGCTTTCTTT. Its translation is CASSQASRDTEAFF.

The genes are TRBV9 and TRBJ2-1, with TRBD1 identical over 8 bases. Germline V gene sequence: CDR1 SGDLS, CDR2 YYNGEE. With 0 bases clipped from V and 1 base from J, the junction kept 6 bases outside the gene matches. CDR3 length: 17 residues. CDR3 protein: CASSVGSRQGSYNEQFF. CDR3 DNA sequence: TGTGCCAGCAGCGTAGGCTCTCGACAGGGGTCCTACAATGAGCAGTTCTTC.

The chain couples TRBV11-3 to TRBJ2-1, with 10 nucleotides matching TRBD2. CDR3 size: 13 residues. CDR1 and CDR2 (germline): SGHNT, YENEEA. Germline trimming cut 0 bases from V and 13 bases from J; bases unmatched to any gene: 3. The CDR3 region is CASSLELAGTQFF. The CDR3 coding sequence is TGTGCCAGCAGCTTAGAACTAGCGGGAACACAGTTCTTC.

This chain uses TRBV19 with TRBJ2-7; maybe TRBD2 (5 bases). The CDR3 consists of 13 residues. V was trimmed by 5 bases and J by 3 bases, leaving 11 bases between them. Germline V gene data show CDR1 as LNHDA and CDR2 as SQIVND (reference sequence). The CDR3 sequence: CASSLSGSYEQYF. CDR3 nucleotides: TGTGCCAGTAGTTTGAGCGGCAGCTACGAGCAGTACTTC.

This sequence joins TRBV3-1 (or the pseudogene TRBV3-2) and TRBJ2-7; 9 nucleotides line up with TRBD2. V dropped 4 bases and J dropped 6; count of bases not matched to a gene: 7. Per germline, CDR1 LGHDT and CDR2 YNNKEL (reference sequence). This CDR3 is built from 14 residues. DNA of the CDR3: TGTGCCAGCAGCCCCTCGCGGGGGGGCTCCGAGCAGTACTTC. Protein sequence: CASSPSRGGSEQYF.

This clone was observed a single time. The chain links TRBV5-1 to TRBJ2-7; 9 bases align to TRBD2. Trimming at V came to 4 bases and at J to 4 bases, leaving 12 bases not matched to a gene. Germline V gene data show CDR1 as SGHRS and CDR2 as YFSETQ. The CDR3 has 16 amino acids. CDR3 sequence reads: CASSPYGAGGLYEQYF. DNA for the CDR3: TGCGCCAGCAGCCCCTACGGGGCGGGGGGGCTATACGAGCAGTACTTC.

This chain connects TRBV6-2 or TRBV6-3 to TRBJ2-3; unclear D gene. Germline lookup yields CDR1 MNHEY and CDR2 SVGEGT. V was shortened by 6 bases and J by 4 bases, with 11 bases between the two germline ends. The CDR3 is 13 amino acids. The CDR3 spells CASSAYGPDTQYF. The DNA for the CDR3 is TGTGCCAGCAGCGCCTACGGTCCAGATACGCAGTATTTT.

The rearrangement joins TRBV6-2 or TRBV6-3 to TRBJ2-1; TRBD2 agrees at 13 bases. This CDR3 is built from 16 residues. Germline CDR1 is MNHEY and CDR2 is SVGEGT. V lost 4 bases, J lost 6 bases, and 6 bases stayed unmatched. CDR3 in amino acids: CASSSRLAGGLNEQFF. The CDR3, as DNA: TGTGCCAGCAGTTCCCGACTAGCGGGGGGTCTCAATGAGCAGTTCTTC.

The chain couples TRBV7-2 to TRBJ2-1, with D tentatively TRBD2 (5 bases). The germline V and J ends were trimmed by 5 bases and 10 bases, with 12 bases remaining between them. This CDR3 comprises 12 residues. Germline-derived CDR1 and CDR2 are SGHTA and FQGNSA. The CDR3 reads CASSPYGKEQFF. CDR3 DNA sequence: TGTGCCAGCAGCCCATACGGGAAAGAGCAGTTCTTC. The full variable domain, completed using reference TRBV7-2 and TRBJ2-1, is GAGVSQSPSNKVTEKGKDVELRCDPISGHTALYWYRQSLGQGLEFLIYFQGNSAPDKSGLPSDRFSAERTGGSVSTLTIQRTQQEDSAVYLCASSPYGKEQFFGPGTRLTVL.

This clone was picked up a small number of times. The chain couples TRBV2 to TRBJ2-5; tentative D call: TRBD2 (6 bases). The CDR3 runs 13 residues. Looked up from germline, CDR1 is SNHLY and CDR2 is FYNNEI. The ends were cut back, 5 bases at V and 2 bases at J, with 9 bases in the middle. CDR3 nucleotides: TGTGCCAGCAGTTCCGGGAGACAAGAGACCCAGTACTTC. Residues: CASSSGRQETQYF.

The V gene is TRBV4-1, the J gene TRBJ1-1; 10 positions match TRBD1. This CDR3 is 15 amino acids long. The ends lost 4 bases at V and 5 bases at J; junction bases unmatched: 7. From germline, CDR1 is MGHRA and CDR2 YSYEKL. The CDR3 DNA reads TGCGCCAGCAGCCGGACGGGACAGGGGATAACTGAAGCTTTCTTT. Translating it yields CASSRTGQGITEAFF.

This rearrangement joins TRBV28 to TRBJ2-3, with 8 bases aligning to TRBD1. The germline CDR1 and CDR2 sequences are MDHEN and SYDVKM. Trimming removed 8 bases from V and 4 bases from J; junction bases left unmatched: 11. CDR3 length: 15 residues. This CDR3 is CASQSGGASSDTQYF. CDR3 DNA: TGTGCCAGCCAATCAGGGGGCGCGAGCTCAGATACGCAGTATTTT. The full variable domain, in which reference TRBV28 and TRBJ2-3 provide the parts outside the CDR3, is DVKVTQSSRYLVKRTGEKVFLECVQDMDHENMFWYRQDPGLGLRLIYFSYDVKMKEKGDIPEGYSVSREKKERFSLILESASTNQTSMYLCASQSGGASSDTQYFGPGTRLTVL.

The chain combines TRBV19 with TRBJ2-7; D is ambiguous. Germline values: CDR1 LNHDA, CDR2 SQIVND (reference sequence). The CDR3 totals 13 residues. With 2 bases removed from V and 0 bases from J, the gap between germline ends came to 5 bases. CDR3 DNA: TGTGCCAGTAGTATAATAATCTCCTACGAGCAGTACTTC. Encoded protein: CASSIIISYEQYF.

This sequence joins TRBV5-8 and TRBJ2-2; possible D gene TRBD1, 5 bases. The germline V gene encodes CDR1 SGHTS and CDR2 YDEGEE. This CDR3 comprises 16 residues. V dropped 0 bases and J dropped 0 bases, with 9 bases sitting between them. The CDR3 sequence is CASSLARTPNTGELFF. The CDR3 region has the DNA TGTGCCAGCAGCTTGGCGCGGACACCGAACACCGGGGAGCTGTTTTTT.

The chain is built from TRBV29-1 and TRBJ1-2; 8 bases align to TRBD1. The CDR3 spans 16 residues. Germline V gene sequence: CDR1 SQVTM, CDR2 ANQGSEA. Trimming cost V 4 bases and J 1 base; bases outside gene matches: 11. The CDR3: CSVGRARDRSNYGYTF. CDR3 nucleotide sequence: TGCAGCGTTGGGAGGGCCCGGGACAGGAGTAACTATGGCTACACCTTC.

This chain uses TRBV6-1 with TRBJ2-7, with 14 bases identical to TRBD2. The CDR3 sequence is 22 residues long. Germline V gives CDR1 MNHNS, CDR2 SASEGT. With V trimmed by 2 bases and J by 2 bases, 20 bases remained unmatched. The CDR3 DNA reads as TGTGCCAGCAGTGAATTGGTTCGTGGGACTAGCGGGAGATGGTATAGGACCTACGAGCAGTACTTC. It translates to CASSELVRGTSGRWYRTYEQYF.

Ten or more counts support this clone. The rearrangement uses TRBV11-2 and TRBJ1-3; TRBD1 matches 8 bases. V lost 5 bases to trimming and J lost 0 bases; unmatched junction nucleotides: 12. The CDR3 is 18 amino acids. Germline V lookup: CDR1 SGHAT, CDR2 FQNNGV. CDR3 residues: CASSRGTGIRSSGNTIYF. The CDR3, as DNA: TGTGCCAGCAGCAGAGGGACAGGTATTCGGAGCTCTGGAAACACCATATATTTT.

The chain is built from TRBV5-4 and TRBJ2-7; 8 nucleotides line up with TRBD2. The CDR3 has 15 residues. Looked up from germline, CDR1 is SGHNT and CDR2 is YYREEE (reference sequence). V shed 0 bases, J shed 1 base, and the junction held 3 bases outside the gene matches. In DNA, the CDR3 is TGTGCCAGCAGCTTGGTCGGGGGGGATTCCTACGAGCAGTACTTC. This sequence encodes CASSLVGGDSYEQYF.

This clone was picked up one time. The chain has TRBV11-2 and TRBJ1-6; no definite D call. The germline V and J ends were trimmed by 0 bases and 0 bases, with 9 bases remaining between them. Germline V CDR1 and CDR2: SGHAT, FQNNGV. The CDR3 runs 17 residues. CDR3 in amino acids: CASSLDLASSYNSPLHF. The CDR3 coding sequence is TGTGCCAGCAGCTTAGATTTGGCAAGCTCCTATAATTCACCCCTCCACTTT.

This chain uses TRBV10-2 with TRBJ1-3, with 7 bases aligning to TRBD1. The CDR3 extends over 16 amino acids. Losses at the gene ends were 6 bases for V and 0 bases for J; bases not matched to a gene: 8. Looked up from germline, CDR1 is WSHSY and CDR2 is SAAADI. CDR3 amino acids: CASRIRDSGSGNTIYF. In DNA, the CDR3 is TGCGCCAGCAGGATCCGGGACAGCGGCTCTGGAAACACCATATATTTT.

The chain links TRBV9 to TRBJ2-7; D ambiguous. From germline, CDR1 is SGDLS and CDR2 YYNGEE. The CDR3 length is 12 residues. Trimming cost V 4 bases and J 4 bases, with 9 bases left between them. This CDR3 reads CASSSNFYEQYF. CDR3 bases: TGTGCCAGCAGCTCAAATTTTTACGAGCAGTACTTC.

The chain links TRBV30 to TRBJ1-5, with D possibly being TRBD1 (5 bases). Per germline, CDR1 GTSNPN and CDR2 SVGIG (reference sequence). This CDR3 region has 17 residues. V lost 1 base, J lost 3 bases, and 19 bases lay in between. The CDR3 DNA follows: TGTGCCTGGAGTGCCCCCCTCGGGGGAAGGAACAATCAGCCCCAGCATTTT. It is translated as CAWSAPLGGRNNQPQHF. Together with reference TRBV30 and TRBJ1-5, the CDR3 gives the full variable domain: SQTIHQWPATLVQPVGSPLSLECTVEGTSNPNLYWYRQAAGRGLQLLFYSVGIGQISSEVPQNLSASRPQDRQFILSSKKLLLSDSGFYLCAWSAPLGGRNNQPQHFGDGTRLSIL.